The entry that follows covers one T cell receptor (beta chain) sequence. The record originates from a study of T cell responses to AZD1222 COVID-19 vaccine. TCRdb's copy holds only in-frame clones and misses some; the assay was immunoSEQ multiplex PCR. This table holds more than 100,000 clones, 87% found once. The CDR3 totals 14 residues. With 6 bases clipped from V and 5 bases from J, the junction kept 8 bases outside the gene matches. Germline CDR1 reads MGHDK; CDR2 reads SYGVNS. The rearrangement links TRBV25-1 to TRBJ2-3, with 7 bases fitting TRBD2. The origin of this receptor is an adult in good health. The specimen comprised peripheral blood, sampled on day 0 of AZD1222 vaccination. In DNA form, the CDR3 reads TGTGCCAGCAGCCGACTAGCAGGTCGAGATACGCAGTATTTT. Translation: CASSRLAGRDTQYF.